This T cell receptor (beta chain) was sequenced in a study of blood T cell repertoires in COVID-19. Before being deemed recovered, Cohort 3 donors had two negative PCRs, clearance, or symptom resolution. CDR1 and CDR2 (germline): SGHTA, FQGNSA. The V and J ends lost 2 bases and 5 bases respectively, with 15 bases between them. The length of the CDR3 is 15 residues. Generated by immunoSEQ multiplex PCR, the TCRdb table keeps only in-frame clones and is missing some. The data show 150,000 or so clones, 70% to 90% seen once. What was sequenced was PBMCs or T cells enriched from blood (not recorded which). This TCR derives from a man aged 35 to 55 who had recovered from COVID-19. The genes are TRBV7-2 and TRBJ1-2; D remains unclear. Here the CDR3 reads CASSLTRAPGYGYTF. DNA of the CDR3: TGTGCCAGCAGCTTAACGAGGGCGCCGGGGTATGGCTACACCTTC.